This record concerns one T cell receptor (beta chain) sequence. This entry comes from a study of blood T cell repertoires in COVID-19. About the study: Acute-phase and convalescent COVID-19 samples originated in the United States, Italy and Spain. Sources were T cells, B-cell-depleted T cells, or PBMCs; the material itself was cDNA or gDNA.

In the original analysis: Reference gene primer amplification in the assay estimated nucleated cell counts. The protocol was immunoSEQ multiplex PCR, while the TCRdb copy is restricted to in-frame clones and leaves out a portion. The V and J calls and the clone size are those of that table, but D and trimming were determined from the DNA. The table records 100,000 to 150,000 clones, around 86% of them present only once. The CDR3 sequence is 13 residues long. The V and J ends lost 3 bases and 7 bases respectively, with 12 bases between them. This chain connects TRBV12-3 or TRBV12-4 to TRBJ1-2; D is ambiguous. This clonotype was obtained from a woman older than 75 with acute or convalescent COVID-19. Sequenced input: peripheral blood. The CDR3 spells CASSLRGASGYTF. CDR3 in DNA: TGTGCCAGCAGTTTGAGAGGAGCGTCTGGCTACACCTTC.